This note documents a single TCR beta chain sequence. Its antigen is unidentified. The authors isolated at least 6 million PBMCs per sample. The sample belongs to a study of blood T cells in healthy people across ages. Germline V gives CDR1 SEHNR, CDR2 FQNEAQ (reference sequence). V gave up 5 bases and J gave up 0 bases; unmatched junction bases: 11. The CDR3 has 17 amino acids. Points from the study as a whole: With age, beta diversity per million T cells declined roughly linearly, significantly by 30 to 40.

Together with a sample-barcoded 5' primer, a J-beta primer mix was included in a second PCR lasting about 7 to 11 cycles. The template-switch adaptor was a 5' adaptor with 12 random nucleotides. It tagged each cDNA molecule. MiXCR was run by TCRdb on the 5' RACE reads, yielding one entry per CDR3 protein. Seen here are roughly 1,500,000 distinct CDR3 sequences, 34% observed once, and the top ten hold about 11%. The origin of this receptor is a woman in her 30s in good health. Sequenced material: blood. V gene TRBV7-9 combines with J gene TRBJ2-3; the match to TRBD2 covers 7 bases. The DNA for the CDR3 is TGTGCCAGCAGCCTTCGGGATAGCGGGCCTAGCACAGATACGCAGTATTTT. It yields the protein CASSLRDSGPSTDTQYF.